A single sample is the source of the 13 T cell receptor beta chains below, sequenced in a study of CD8 T cells in ankylosing spondylitis (dated by TCRdb to the late 2010s). Libraries came from 5' RACE. Reads for this sample came from an Illumina HiSeq 2500. TCRdb reprocessed the public reads (quality trimming at Q25 with fastp, clone calling with MiXCR) and kept in-frame beta chains. Each record represents a unique CDR3 protein, reported with the most common genes and DNA among its rows. This sample comprises some 100,000 distinct CDR3 sequences, roughly 8.3% of them detected only once. More than 9.5% of the sample belongs to the ten largest clones. Sequenced material: blood, either unsorted or a sorted T cell fraction (not recorded which). These receptors came from a male donor with ankylosing spondylitis or in good health (not recorded which).

This clonotype was recorded a few times. V usage is TRBV23-1 and J usage is TRBJ2-7; no reliable D call. TRBV23-1 is placed among ORFs of uncertain function. The CDR3 has 14 amino acids. V lost 4 bases and J lost 4, with 14 bases in between. This chain's CDR3 is CASSLGIGPYEQYF. The DNA of the CDR3 is TGCGCCAGCAGTCTAGGCATCGGGCCTTACGAGCAGTACTTC.

This clonotype has a count of ten or more. This chain uses TRBV20-1 with TRBJ2-2, with unresolved D. Germline V gives CDR1 DFQATT, CDR2 SNEGSKA (reference sequence). This CDR3 has 14 residues. V was pared by 3 bases and J by 2 bases, with 10 bases between. CDR3: CSASLAGNTGELFF. DNA for the CDR3: TGCAGTGCTAGCCTGGCAGGAAACACCGGGGAGCTGTTTTTT.

This clonotype has at least ten counts. The genes are TRBV4-1 and TRBJ2-7, with 10 bases that match TRBD1. Germline trimming cut 4 bases from V and 1 base from J; bases unmatched to any gene: 16. The CDR3 is made up of 19 amino acids. Looked up from germline, CDR1 is MGHRA and CDR2 is YSYEKL. Here the CDR3 DNA reads TGCGCCAGCAGCCGGACAGGGGGTGATACCGGGACTACTTCCTACGAGCAGTACTTC. Encoded protein: CASSRTGGDTGTTSYEQYF.

The chain carries TRBV20-1 and TRBJ2-2; 9 positions agree with TRBD2. The CDR3 totals 14 residues. V shed 6 bases, J shed 6 bases, and the junction held 8 bases outside the gene matches. CDR1 is DFQATT, CDR2 SNEGSKA, per germline (reference sequence). DNA of the CDR3: TGCAGTGCAATTAGCGGGAGATCCGCCGGGGAGCTGTTTTTT. Protein product: CSAISGRSAGELFF.

Many counts were recorded for this clonotype. The V and J genes are TRBV19 and TRBJ2-7; D call uncertain. V was shortened by 5 bases and J by 1 base, with 9 bases between the two germline ends. CDR1 and CDR2 (germline): LNHDA, SQIVND (reference sequence). The CDR3 is made up of 13 amino acids. The DNA for the CDR3 is TGTGCCAGTAGTCCCCGCGGTTCCTACGAGCAGTACTTC. Translation gives CASSPRGSYEQYF.

This clonotype was seen repeatedly, ten times or more. The chain employs TRBV12-3 or TRBV12-4 and TRBJ2-1; 8 bases are shared with TRBD2. The V segment lost 2 bases and the J segment 7 bases; nucleotides outside the gene matches: 10. This CDR3 region has 16 residues. CDR3 DNA sequence: TGTGCCAGCAGTTTAAACGGAGCGGGGGCCCTTAATGAGCAGTTCTTC. Translated, it gives CASSLNGAGALNEQFF.

This clonotype has at least ten counts. The rearrangement uses TRBV4-3 and TRBJ2-4; TRBD2 matches 9 bases. Unmatched junction bases numbered 17, after V lost 0 bases and J lost 5 bases. The germline V gene has CDR1 LGHNA and CDR2 YSLEER. The CDR3 sequence is 20 residues long. CDR3 in amino acids: CASSQDPGASGMGAQNIQYF. CDR3 in DNA: TGCGCCAGCAGCCAAGATCCCGGGGCTAGCGGGATGGGGGCCCAAAACATTCAGTACTTC.

This clonotype was counted ten times or more. The chain couples TRBV5-6 to TRBJ2-3; D remains ambiguous. The V end lost 0 bases, the J end lost 1 base, and 6 bases lay between the germline ends. The CDR3 spans 14 residues. Germline V gene lookup returns CDR1 SGHDT and CDR2 YYEEEE. CDR3 sequence (DNA): TGTGCCAGCAGCTTGGTGTCAGGCACAGATACGCAGTATTTT. Protein product: CASSLVSGTDTQYF.

This clonotype has at least ten counts. The chain combines TRBV7-3 with TRBJ2-1, with 7 bases fitting TRBD1. CDR3 length equals 15 residues. Germline trimming cut 3 bases from V and 9 bases from J; bases unmatched to any gene: 11. The germline V gene has CDR1 SGHTA and CDR2 FQGTGA. Written as DNA, the CDR3 is TGTGCCAGCAGCTTGACAGGGAACTCCCTCGGTGAGCAGTTCTTC. As protein: CASSLTGNSLGEQFF.

This clonotype was picked up many times. V is TRBV20-1 and J is TRBJ2-1; TRBD1 is a possible D gene (5 bases). The length of the CDR3 is 14 residues. Germline V gives CDR1 DFQATT, CDR2 SNEGSKA (reference sequence). The V end lost 6 bases, the J end lost 0 bases, and 12 bases lay between the germline ends. The CDR3, as DNA: TGCAGTGCCATCCAGGGTAGCTCCTACAATGAGCAGTTCTTC. Translated, it gives CSAIQGSSYNEQFF.

At least ten counts were recorded for this clonotype. This chain uses TRBV7-2 with TRBJ2-4; 10 bases are a match to TRBD2. The junction had 8 bases not matched to a gene; V was cut back by 5 bases and J by 4 bases. This CDR3 contains 16 residues. From germline, CDR1 is SGHTA and CDR2 FQGNSA. The CDR3 loop is CASSHTASGGKNIQYF. Written as DNA, the CDR3 is TGTGCCAGCAGCCACACCGCTAGCGGGGGTAAAAACATTCAGTACTTC.

The chain combines TRBV29-1 with TRBJ2-2; tentatively, D is TRBD2 (5 bases). There are 14 residues in the CDR3. The germline CDR1 and CDR2 sequences are SQVTM and ANQGSEA. V gave up 4 bases and J gave up 0 bases, with 9 bases separating them. This CDR3 reads CSVGRGTNTGELFF. The DNA for the CDR3 is TGCAGCGTTGGTCGGGGTACGAACACCGGGGAGCTGTTTTTT.

This clonotype was detected many times. This chain connects TRBV5-1 to TRBJ1-2, with TRBD1 as a possible D gene (5 bases). CDR3 length equals 14 residues. Germline V gives CDR1 SGHRS, CDR2 YFSETQ. V was shortened by 1 base and J by 7 bases, with 14 bases between the two germline ends. The CDR3 loop is CASSLKSGDSGYTF. CDR3 nucleotide sequence: TGCGCCAGCAGCTTGAAATCCGGGGACTCTGGCTACACCTTC.